The rows below give T cell receptor beta chains drawn from one sample of a study of CD8 T cells in Susac syndrome. TCRdb processed the immunoSEQ multiplex PCR reads anew with MiXCR; each CDR3 protein has one entry. The sample carries 240,000 or so distinct CDR3 sequences, 90% to 96% recorded once. Sequences were obtained from CD4+ T cells from PBMCs. Receptor source: a human donor with Susac syndrome. CDR3s include the opening cysteine and the closing phenylalanine or tryptophan. Each record gives: J gene, D gene, clone size, V gene, CDR3 DNA, CDR3 protein. The D gene is left open where the match is weak. Where a row states a size, it is once, few, many or the class of an expanded clone; other rows omit it.

J gene: TRBJ2-2
D gene: .
clone size: .
V gene: TRBV7-3
CDR3 DNA: TGTGCCAGCAGCCGAGCCTCCGAGGGCGCCGGGGAGCTGTTTTTT
CDR3 protein: CASSRASEGAGELFF

J gene: TRBJ2-7
D gene: .
clone size: .
V gene: TRBV3-1
CDR3 DNA: TGTGCCAGCAGCCAAGTCGGGAACGAGCAGTACTTC
CDR3 protein: CASSQVGNEQYF

J gene: TRBJ1-2
D gene: .
clone size: .
V gene: TRBV18
CDR3 DNA: TGTGCCAGCTCACCAGTACAAGACAGTTCCTATGGCTACACCTTC
CDR3 protein: CASSPVQDSSYGYTF

J gene: TRBJ1-1
D gene: .
clone size: .
V gene: TRBV30
CDR3 DNA: TGTGCCTGGAGTGGGGGGACTAACACTGAAGCTTTCTTT
CDR3 protein: CAWSGGTNTEAFF

J gene: TRBJ2-4
D gene: .
clone size: .
V gene: TRBV12-3/TRBV12-4
CDR3 DNA: TGTGCCAGCAGAACAGGGACCAAAAACATTCAGTACTTC
CDR3 protein: CASRTGTKNIQYF

J gene: TRBJ1-2
D gene: .
clone size: .
V gene: TRBV5-1
CDR3 DNA: TGCGCCAGCAGCTTGGTTGGGGGGAAAGACTATGGCTACACCTTC
CDR3 protein: CASSLVGGKDYGYTF

J gene: TRBJ1-4
D gene: .
clone size: .
V gene: TRBV9
CDR3 DNA: TGTGCCAGCAGCCGAGGTCAGGCAAATGAAAAACTGTTTTTT
CDR3 protein: CASSRGQANEKLFF

J gene: TRBJ2-3
D gene: .
clone size: .
V gene: TRBV23-1
CDR3 DNA: TGCGCCAGCAGTCCTTTGTCAGGACGCTTTCGGACAGATACGCAGTATTTT
CDR3 protein: CASSPLSGRFRTDTQYF

J gene: TRBJ2-7
D gene: .
clone size: .
V gene: TRBV15
CDR3 DNA: TGTGCCACCAGGAGGGGGGGGCGGCATGCCTCCTACGAGCAGTACTTC
CDR3 protein: CATRRGGRHASYEQYF

J gene: TRBJ2-1
D gene: .
clone size: .
V gene: TRBV30
CDR3 DNA: TGTGCCTGGAGTCTCTCCAATGAGCAGTTCTTC
CDR3 protein: CAWSLSNEQFF

J gene: TRBJ1-5
D gene: .
clone size: .
V gene: TRBV12-2
CDR3 DNA: TGTGCAAGTCGCTTAGCGTGGGGACAGGGAGATCAGCCCCAGCATTTT
CDR3 protein: CASRLAWGQGDQPQHF

J gene: TRBJ1-1
D gene: .
clone size: .
V gene: TRBV30
CDR3 DNA: TGTGCCTGGAGACAAAACCACCCAGAAGCTTTCTTT
CDR3 protein: CAWRQNHPEAFF

J gene: TRBJ1-1
D gene: TRBD1
clone size: .
V gene: TRBV4-1
CDR3 DNA: TGCGCCAGCAGCCAAGAAGACAGGGTGAGGACTGAAGCTTTCTTT
CDR3 protein: CASSQEDRVRTEAFF

J gene: TRBJ2-2
D gene: .
clone size: .
V gene: TRBV29-1
CDR3 DNA: TGCAGCGTGCTCGTCGGCCCCGGAAACACCGGGGAGCTGTTTTTT
CDR3 protein: CSVLVGPGNTGELFF

J gene: TRBJ2-3
D gene: .
clone size: .
V gene: TRBV19
CDR3 DNA: TGTGCCAGTAGTAAAGCAGATACGCAGTATTTT
CDR3 protein: CASSKADTQYF

J gene: TRBJ2-4
D gene: TRBD1
clone size: .
V gene: TRBV9
CDR3 DNA: TGTGCCAGCGGACAGGGTGCAAACATTCAGTACTTC
CDR3 protein: CASGQGANIQYF

J gene: TRBJ2-1
D gene: TRBD2
clone size: .
V gene: TRBV20-1
CDR3 DNA: TGCAGTGCTAGGGGTAGCGGGAGAGGGCAATACAATGAGCAGTTCTTC
CDR3 protein: CSARGSGRGQYNEQFF

J gene: TRBJ1-2
D gene: .
clone size: .
V gene: TRBV7-8
CDR3 DNA: TGTGCCAGCAGCTCTCGGACAGTTCTTACTAACTATGGCTACACCTTC
CDR3 protein: CASSSRTVLTNYGYTF

J gene: TRBJ1-5
D gene: TRBD1
clone size: .
V gene: TRBV19
CDR3 DNA: TGTGCCAGTCACCGGCAGGGGGGCAATCAGCCCCAGCATTTT
CDR3 protein: CASHRQGGNQPQHF

J gene: TRBJ2-5
D gene: .
clone size: .
V gene: TRBV29-1
CDR3 DNA: TGCAGCGCCCTGTGGTGGGGAGAGACCCAGTACTTC
CDR3 protein: CSALWWGETQYF

J gene: TRBJ2-3
D gene: .
clone size: .
V gene: TRBV29-1
CDR3 DNA: TGCAGCGTTGATCGGTACACAGATACGCAGTATTTT
CDR3 protein: CSVDRYTDTQYF

J gene: TRBJ1-2
D gene: .
clone size: .
V gene: TRBV25-1
CDR3 DNA: TGTGCCAGCAGTCTTCAGGGATCTAACTATGGCTACACCTTC
CDR3 protein: CASSLQGSNYGYTF

J gene: TRBJ2-5
D gene: .
clone size: .
V gene: TRBV9
CDR3 DNA: TGTGCCAGCAGCGTAGCGAACAGAGCAGAGACCCAGTACTTC
CDR3 protein: CASSVANRAETQYF

J gene: TRBJ2-1
D gene: .
clone size: .
V gene: TRBV4-1
CDR3 DNA: TGCGCCAGCAGCCAAGATACCTCCGTTAGACTAGGTGGCAATGAGCAGTTCTTC
CDR3 protein: CASSQDTSVRLGGNEQFF

J gene: TRBJ1-5
D gene: .
clone size: .
V gene: TRBV3-1
CDR3 DNA: TGTGCCAGCAGCCAAGATCTTAATCAGCCCCAGCATTTT
CDR3 protein: CASSQDLNQPQHF

J gene: TRBJ1-4
D gene: .
clone size: .
V gene: TRBV6-5
CDR3 DNA: TGTGCCAGTAAAAGGGCCAAACAAGAAAAACTGTTTTTT
CDR3 protein: CASKRAKQEKLFF

J gene: TRBJ2-3
D gene: TRBD2
clone size: .
V gene: TRBV20-1
CDR3 DNA: TGCAGTGCTACCGGGACTAGCGTCACAGATACGCAGTATTTT
CDR3 protein: CSATGTSVTDTQYF

J gene: TRBJ1-1
D gene: TRBD1
clone size: .
V gene: TRBV30
CDR3 DNA: TGTGCCTGGAGGCGAAGGGGGAGGGGGCTCGCTGAAGCTTTCTTT
CDR3 protein: CAWRRRGRGLAEAFF

J gene: TRBJ2-1
D gene: .
clone size: .
V gene: TRBV7-2
CDR3 DNA: TGTGCCAGCACGCGGTCCTACAATGAGCAGTTCTTC
CDR3 protein: CASTRSYNEQFF

J gene: TRBJ2-5
D gene: .
clone size: .
V gene: TRBV24-1
CDR3 DNA: TGTGCCACCAGTGGTGGGAGAGGACGGGAGACCCAGTACTTC
CDR3 protein: CATSGGRGRETQYF

J gene: TRBJ1-1
D gene: .
clone size: .
V gene: TRBV30
CDR3 DNA: TGTGCCTGGAAACCCGATCAGGGTGGCACTGAAGCTTTCTTT
CDR3 protein: CAWKPDQGGTEAFF

J gene: TRBJ2-2
D gene: .
clone size: .
V gene: TRBV20-1
CDR3 DNA: TGCAGTTGGCAGGGAGACACCGGGGAGCTGTTTTTT
CDR3 protein: CSWQGDTGELFF

J gene: TRBJ2-7
D gene: .
clone size: .
V gene: TRBV3-1
CDR3 DNA: TGTGCCAGCAGCCCTATCTCCGCCTACGAGCAGTACTTC
CDR3 protein: CASSPISAYEQYF

J gene: TRBJ2-7
D gene: .
clone size: .
V gene: TRBV4-1
CDR3 DNA: TGCGCCAGCAGCCAAGAAAACGGGCCGAACTACGAGCAGTACTTC
CDR3 protein: CASSQENGPNYEQYF

J gene: TRBJ1-2
D gene: TRBD1
clone size: .
V gene: TRBV20-1
CDR3 DNA: TGCAGTGCTAGAGTCACAGGGGAGGGCTATGGCTACACCTTC
CDR3 protein: CSARVTGEGYGYTF

J gene: TRBJ2-5
D gene: .
clone size: .
V gene: TRBV27
CDR3 DNA: TGTGCCAGCACCACCTGGGGCTACGGAGGCAACCAAGAGACCCAGTACTTC
CDR3 protein: CASTTWGYGGNQETQYF

J gene: TRBJ2-1
D gene: .
clone size: .
V gene: TRBV12-3/TRBV12-4
CDR3 DNA: TGTGCCAGCAGCTTAGGCAATGAGCAGTTCTTC
CDR3 protein: CASSLGNEQFF

J gene: TRBJ2-7
D gene: .
clone size: .
V gene: TRBV29-1
CDR3 DNA: TGCAGCGTCACCGGATCGGCTGGCTCCTACGAGCAGTACTTC
CDR3 protein: CSVTGSAGSYEQYF

J gene: TRBJ2-3
D gene: .
clone size: .
V gene: TRBV19
CDR3 DNA: TGTGCCAGTAGTCCGCAGGGGAGGGTGACAGATACGCAGTATTTT
CDR3 protein: CASSPQGRVTDTQYF

J gene: TRBJ1-4
D gene: TRBD1
clone size: .
V gene: TRBV30
CDR3 DNA: TGTGCCTGGAGTAGGAGGGGGCGCGGGGATGAAAAACTGTTTTTT
CDR3 protein: CAWSRRGRGDEKLFF

J gene: TRBJ2-7
D gene: .
clone size: .
V gene: TRBV3-1
CDR3 DNA: TGTGCCAGCAGCCGAGTTCGGGCCGAGCAGTACTTC
CDR3 protein: CASSRVRAEQYF

J gene: TRBJ1-1
D gene: .
clone size: .
V gene: TRBV30
CDR3 DNA: TGTGCCTGGGGTGGGGACGGTGGACACACTGAAGCTTTCTTT
CDR3 protein: CAWGGDGGHTEAFF

J gene: TRBJ2-1
D gene: .
clone size: .
V gene: TRBV1
CDR3 DNA: TGCACCAGCGCCTCGGGGACTATCGGCCTCAATGAGCAGTTCTTC
CDR3 protein: CTSASGTIGLNEQFF

J gene: TRBJ2-7
D gene: TRBD2
clone size: .
V gene: TRBV20-1
CDR3 DNA: TGCAGTGGGAATAGGGGTCGGCCATCGGGGGGGACTTCGGACGAGCAGTACTTC
CDR3 protein: CSGNRGRPSGGTSDEQYF

J gene: TRBJ2-1
D gene: .
clone size: once
V gene: TRBV7-9
CDR3 DNA: TGTGCCAGCAGCTTCCTCGAGGGGGGCGAATACAATGAGCAGTTCTTC
CDR3 protein: CASSFLEGGEYNEQFF

J gene: TRBJ2-3
D gene: TRBD2
clone size: .
V gene: TRBV27
CDR3 DNA: TGTGCCAGCAGTGGAGGGCGGGGGTTTAGCACAGATACGCAGTATTTT
CDR3 protein: CASSGGRGFSTDTQYF

J gene: TRBJ1-1
D gene: .
clone size: .
V gene: TRBV6-6
CDR3 DNA: TGTGCCAGCAGTCCCCAATCGACAGGGAACACTGAAGCTTTCTTT
CDR3 protein: CASSPQSTGNTEAFF

J gene: TRBJ1-2
D gene: .
clone size: .
V gene: TRBV2
CDR3 DNA: TGTGCCAGCAGTTGGGAGGGGAACTATGGCTACACCTTC
CDR3 protein: CASSWEGNYGYTF

J gene: TRBJ2-7
D gene: TRBD2
clone size: .
V gene: TRBV11-2
CDR3 DNA: TGTGCCAGCAGCGTATATAGCGGGAGAGGTTACGAGCAGTACTTC
CDR3 protein: CASSVYSGRGYEQYF

J gene: TRBJ1-1
D gene: TRBD1
clone size: .
V gene: TRBV30
CDR3 DNA: TGTGCCTGGAGGGGACAGATGAACACTGAAGCTTTCTTT
CDR3 protein: CAWRGQMNTEAFF

J gene: TRBJ1-2
D gene: .
clone size: .
V gene: TRBV27
CDR3 DNA: TGTGCCAGCAGTAGGGACGGGACTGTTAACTATGGCTACACCTTC
CDR3 protein: CASSRDGTVNYGYTF

J gene: TRBJ2-1
D gene: .
clone size: .
V gene: TRBV7-2
CDR3 DNA: TGTGCCAGCACCGCCCTCACTCCAAATGAGCAGTTCTTC
CDR3 protein: CASTALTPNEQFF

J gene: TRBJ1-1
D gene: .
clone size: .
V gene: TRBV28
CDR3 DNA: TGTGCCAGCTTTAAGAACACTGAAGCTTTCTTT
CDR3 protein: CASFKNTEAFF

J gene: TRBJ2-3
D gene: .
clone size: .
V gene: TRBV20-1
CDR3 DNA: TGCAGTGGGGGGGATGGCGGAAGCACAGATACGCAGTATTTT
CDR3 protein: CSGGDGGSTDTQYF

J gene: TRBJ2-1
D gene: .
clone size: .
V gene: TRBV30
CDR3 DNA: TGTGCCTGGAGTGTTGGGGGGAGCTCCTACAATGAGCAGTTCTTC
CDR3 protein: CAWSVGGSSYNEQFF